The 5 T cell receptor beta chains presented below share a single source sample, sequenced in a study of neoadjuvant nivolumab and ipilimumab in lung cancer (dated by TCRdb to 2018 to 2021). The time point tag for this specimen amounts to: at surgical resection after neoadjuvant nivolumab +/- ipilimumab. Library preparation employed the immunoSEQ multiplex PCR assay. TCRdb carries this immuneACCESS record with in-frame sequences only. Its versions omit some clonotypes, under half of them owing to an unresolved V gene in the studies checked, with the rest unexplained. This sample is represented by about 27,000 clones; 76% of them were singletons. The biggest ten clones account for around a sixth of the sample. The sequenced sample was tumor tissue, obtained after neoadjuvant nivolumab, alone or with ipilimumab, at or shortly before surgery. These receptors originate from an adult with non-small cell lung cancer.

V gene TRBV7-2 combines with J gene TRBJ2-1; D is unclear. Trimming left V 5 bases short and J 3 bases short, with 8 bases between. The germline V gene has CDR1 SGHTA and CDR2 FQGNSA. The CDR3 length is 13 residues. The DNA of the CDR3 is TGTGCCAGCAGCCCCTCGATCTACAATGAGCAGTTCTTC. Its translation is CASSPSIYNEQFF.

CDR3 residues: CASSLSRGTAPSSYNEQFF. The CDR3 nucleotides read TGTGCCAGCAGCTTATCCCGGGGGACCGCCCCGAGCTCCTACAATGAGCAGTTCTTC. V gene TRBV7-9 combines with J gene TRBJ2-1, with D tentatively TRBD2 (6 bases). CDR3 size: 19 residues. Germline V CDR1 and CDR2: SEHNR, FQNEAQ (reference sequence). The V gene lost 2 bases and the J gene lost 0 bases, with 20 bases spanning the gap.

This chain connects TRBV18 to TRBJ2-3; D is unclear. CDR1 is KGHSH, CDR2 LQKENI, per germline. Trimming pared 2 bases from V and 4 bases from J, leaving 4 bases between. There are 12 residues in the CDR3. The DNA for the CDR3 is TGTGCCAGCTCACCAGAGGCAGATACGCAGTATTTT. This sequence encodes CASSPEADTQYF.

The V call is TRBV10-2, the J call TRBJ1-3; tentative D call: TRBD1 (5 bases). The germline V gene encodes CDR1 WSHSY and CDR2 SAAADI. The CDR3 loop spans 16 amino acids. V lost 7 bases and J 1 base, leaving 17 bases between the germline ends. The CDR3 DNA is TGCGCCAGCATCTCGGGACCCGCAGGATCTGGAAACACCATATATTTT. Protein product: CASISGPAGSGNTIYF.

The V call is TRBV10-3, the J call TRBJ2-2, with 8 positions matching TRBD1. Germline CDR1 ENHRY, CDR2 SYGVKD. This CDR3 spans 14 amino acids. Here the CDR3 reads CGHRALQGDGELFF. The CDR3 DNA sequence: TGTGGCCATCGGGCCCTACAGGGGGACGGGGAGCTGTTTTTT.